One and the same sample provided the 27 T cell receptor beta chains below, sequenced in a study of beta chain features in type 1 diabetes. Overall study results and limits: Among patients with Type 1 diabetes, TCRB CDR3s were moderately but significantly shorter in every one of the four CD4+ subsets.

Their specific antigens are unknown. The study reverse transcribed the entire isolated RNA, so it sequenced expressed TCRB transcripts. Profiled with immunoSEQ multiplex PCR; TCRdb holds only in-frame clones, not every one. The profile covers roughly 160,000 clones, with around 8.3% appearing a single time and over 0.5% taken by the ten largest. Sample: central memory CD4+ T cells from blood. These receptors all stem from a woman younger than 30 with type 1 diabetes.

About this clone itself: A read error may account for a junction end that differs from germline. In DNA, the CDR3 is TGTGCCAGCAGCGCCCGGGACAGGGGGCAGGACTTC. It is translated as CASSARDRGQDF. The chain couples TRBV9 to TRBJ2-7; 12 positions agree with TRBD1. CDR1 and CDR2 from the germline V gene are SGDLS and YYNGEE. CDR3 length: 12 residues. The full variable domain, completed using reference TRBV9 and TRBJ2-7, is DSGVTQTPKHLITATGQRVTLRCSPRSGDLSVYWYQQSLDQGLQFLIQYYNGEERAKGNILERFSAQQFPDLHSELNLSSLELGDSALYFCASSARDRGQDFGPGTRLTVT.

The J gene is TRBJ2-1, the V gene TRBV13; TRBD2 aligns across 13 bases. Germline CDR1 reads PRHDT; CDR2 reads FYEKMQ (reference sequence). This CDR3 is built from 16 residues. J was trimmed by 9 bases and V by 5 bases; bases with no gene match: 10. The CDR3 region is CASSQGGLAGYGEQFF. The CDR3 DNA is TGTGCCAGCAGCCAAGGGGGACTAGCGGGGTACGGTGAGCAGTTCTTC. The full variable domain, its missing parts supplied by reference TRBV13 and TRBJ2-1, is AAGVIQSPRHLIKEKRETATLKCYPIPRHDTVYWYQQGPGQDPQFLISFYEKMQSDKGSIPDRFSAQQFSDYHSELNMSSLELGDSALYFCASSQGGLAGYGEQFFGPGTRLTVL.

This clone was recorded a few times. The chain joins TRBV19 to TRBJ2-7, with TRBD1 matching over 7 bases. This CDR3 has 15 residues. V lost 7 bases, J lost 0 bases, and 9 bases stayed unmatched. Looked up from germline, CDR1 is LNHDA and CDR2 is SQIVND (reference sequence). The CDR3 loop reads CASKGGLLHSYEQYF. The CDR3 coding sequence is TGTGCCAGTAAAGGGGGCCTGCTACACTCCTACGAGCAGTACTTC.

The sample holds a few counts of this clone. The chain recombines TRBV6-6 with TRBJ2-7; 8 nucleotides align to TRBD2. Germline lookup yields CDR1 MNHNY and CDR2 SVGAGI (reference sequence). The junction had 8 bases not matched to a gene; V was cut back by 6 bases and J by 1 base. The CDR3 runs 15 residues. CDR3 bases: TGTGCCAGCAGCAACCGGGGGGGCGTTTCCTACGAGCAGTACTTC. It is translated as CASSNRGGVSYEQYF.

V is TRBV9 and J is TRBJ1-6, with 7 bases that match TRBD1. This CDR3 has 14 amino acids. CDR1 is SGDLS, CDR2 YYNGEE, per germline. Losses at the gene ends were 4 bases for V and 5 bases for J; bases not matched to a gene: 3. CDR3 bases: TGTGCCAGCAGCCACGGGACAGATAATTCACCCCTCCACTTT. Its protein is CASSHGTDNSPLHF.

The chain combines TRBV5-6 with TRBJ1-5, with D maybe TRBD1 (6 bases). V dropped 2 bases and J dropped 9 bases, with 21 bases sitting between them. The CDR3 is made up of 16 amino acids. CDR1 SGHDT and CDR2 YYEEEE come from the germline V gene. The DNA for the CDR3 is TGTGCCAGCAGCTTTGCCGTTACCAGGGGCGTGTGGCCCCAGCATTTT. This codes for CASSFAVTRGVWPQHF. The complete variable domain, with remaining parts taken from reference TRBV5-6 and TRBJ1-5, reads DAGVTQSPTHLIKTRGQQVTLRCSPKSGHDTVSWYQQALGQGPQFIFQYYEEEERQRGNFPDRFSGHQFPNYSSELNVNALLLGDSALYLCASSFAVTRGVWPQHFGDGTRLSIL.

The V call is TRBV11-3, the J call TRBJ2-3; D remains ambiguous. The CDR3 runs 15 residues. V was cut by 1 base and J by 0 bases, with 8 bases left in between. CDR1 is SGHNT, CDR2 YENEEA, per germline. The CDR3 spells CASSLAVSSTDTQYF. CDR3 in DNA: TGTGCCAGCAGCTTAGCGGTCTCTAGCACAGATACGCAGTATTTT.

This clone was counted between two and nine times. V usage is TRBV25-1 and J usage is TRBJ1-5, with 8 bases matching TRBD1. Unmatched junction bases numbered 2, after V lost 4 bases and J lost 0 bases. Germline-derived CDR1 and CDR2 are MGHDK and SYGVNS. The CDR3 is 15 residues long. The CDR3 protein is CASSGQGYSNQPQHF. In DNA form, the CDR3 reads TGTGCCAGCAGTGGACAGGGGTATAGCAATCAGCCCCAGCATTTT.

The CDR3 here is CASSFHETQYF. The CDR3 nucleotides read TGTGCCAGCAGTTTTCATGAGACCCAGTACTTC. The V and J genes are TRBV27 and TRBJ2-5; D ambiguous. The CDR3 is made up of 11 amino acids. Per germline, CDR1 MNHEY and CDR2 SMNVEV (reference sequence). The ends were cut back, 3 bases at V and 5 bases at J, with 4 bases in the middle.

The chain has TRBV28 and TRBJ2-3, with 10 bases that match TRBD2. Per the germline V gene, CDR1 is MDHEN and CDR2 is SYDVKM. The J segment lost 4 bases and the V segment lost 8 bases, leaving 3 bases of the junction unmatched. The CDR3 consists of 13 residues. Here the CDR3 reads CASLAGGADTQYF. CDR3 bases: TGTGCCAGCTTAGCGGGAGGTGCAGATACGCAGTATTTT.

The chain uses TRBV20-1 and TRBJ1-2; 7 bases agree with TRBD1. The germline V gene encodes CDR1 DFQATT and CDR2 SNEGSKA (reference sequence). Trimming at V came to 5 bases and at J to 7 bases, leaving 4 bases not matched to a gene. The CDR3 has 11 residues. CDR3 nucleotide sequence: TGCAGTGCTTTCGGGACAGTTGGCTACACCTTC. Protein sequence: CSAFGTVGYTF.

This clone was detected a few times. This sequence joins TRBV7-9 and TRBJ1-1; TRBD1 aligns across 11 bases. CDR1 is SEHNR, CDR2 FQNEAQ, per germline (reference sequence). The length of the CDR3 is 15 residues. Trimming at V came to 8 bases and at J to 1 base, leaving 6 bases not matched to a gene. The CDR3 bases are TGTGCCAGCTCCCGGACAGGGGGCGGGAACACTGAAGCTTTCTTT. This sequence encodes CASSRTGGGNTEAFF. Together with reference TRBV7-9 and TRBJ1-1, the CDR3 gives the full variable domain: DTGVSQNPRHKITKRGQNVTFRCDPISEHNRLYWYRQTLGQGPEFLTYFQNEAQLEKSRLLSDRFSAERPKGSFSTLEIQRTEQGDSAMYLCASSRTGGGNTEAFFGQGTRLTVV.

The V call is TRBV19, the J call TRBJ2-7; possibly TRBD2 for D (5 bases). V was pared by 7 bases and J by 3 bases, with 19 bases between. The CDR3 is 15 amino acids. Germline values: CDR1 LNHDA, CDR2 SQIVND (reference sequence). The CDR3 DNA sequence: TGTGCCAGTAACACCCGGACTGCCCCCTTCTACGAGCAGTACTTC. Amino acids: CASNTRTAPFYEQYF.

For the CDR3, the DNA is TGTGCCAGCAGCTTTTCCCTAGCGGGGGGTGGTGAGCAGTTCTTC. Translation: CASSFSLAGGGEQFF. The chain joins TRBV7-2 to TRBJ2-1; the match to TRBD2 covers 11 bases. Per the germline V gene, CDR1 is SGHTA and CDR2 is FQGNSA. The CDR3 covers 15 residues. Trimming removed 3 bases from V and 9 bases from J; junction bases left unmatched: 7.

V is TRBV9 and J is TRBJ2-1; 7 bases are shared with TRBD1. CDR3 length: 16 residues. With 4 bases clipped from V and 5 bases from J, the junction kept 12 bases outside the gene matches. Per germline, CDR1 SGDLS and CDR2 YYNGEE. The CDR3 nucleotides are TGTGCCAGCAGCTCCCGGACCGGGACAGCCAACAATGAGCAGTTCTTC. Translating gives CASSSRTGTANNEQFF.

The chain has TRBV18 and TRBJ1-5, with D hard to call. Germline V lookup: CDR1 KGHSH, CDR2 LQKENI. This CDR3 is built from 14 residues. V dropped 3 bases and J dropped 2 bases, with 8 bases sitting between them. Here the CDR3 reads CASSPVRGNQPQHF. As DNA, the CDR3 is TGTGCCAGCTCACCGGTGAGGGGCAATCAGCCCCAGCATTTT.

This clone was recorded a few times. This sequence joins TRBV18 and TRBJ1-5; weak D call: TRBD1 (5 bases). Trimming took off 4 bases at V and 7 bases at J, with 14 bases between the two ends. The CDR3 loop spans 14 amino acids. The V gene's germline CDR1 is KGHSH and CDR2 LQKENI. The CDR3 sequence: CASSLTAVRQPQHF. The CDR3 coding sequence is TGTGCCAGCTCACTGACAGCCGTGAGGCAGCCCCAGCATTTT.

There are a few counts of this clone. The gene calls are TRBV2 and TRBJ2-2; TRBD1 agrees at 7 bases. With V trimmed by 5 bases and J by 1 base, 4 bases remained unmatched. Per the germline V gene, CDR1 is SNHLY and CDR2 is FYNNEI. The CDR3 is 15 residues long. CDR3 sequence: CASSPDRVNTGELFF. CDR3 in DNA: TGTGCCAGCAGTCCTGACAGGGTGAACACCGGGGAGCTGTTTTTT.

This clone was detected a few times. V gene TRBV7-2 combines with J gene TRBJ2-7, with D possibly matching TRBD1 (6 bases). The CDR3 covers 16 residues. Germline CDR1 is SGHTA and CDR2 is FQGNSA. Trimming pared 1 base from V and 4 bases from J, leaving 17 bases between. The CDR3 bases are TGTGCCAGCAGCTTAGGGGCAGGGGCGAATACGTACGAGCAGTACTTC. It is translated as CASSLGAGANTYEQYF.

This clone was observed a handful of times. Different DNA sequences within this sample yield the same CDR3. The chain combines TRBV19 with TRBJ1-1, with D perhaps matching TRBD1 (5 bases). The CDR3 extends over 14 amino acids. V lost 5 bases and J 3 bases, leaving 13 bases between the germline ends. Germline CDR1 is LNHDA and CDR2 is SQIVND (reference sequence). CDR3 nucleotides: TGTGCCAGTAGTCGGACAAGGACGGACACTGAAGCTTTCTTT. It is translated as CASSRTRTDTEAFF.

The chain carries TRBV4-1 and TRBJ2-1; tentative D call: TRBD2 (5 bases). The CDR3 covers 15 residues. The V and J ends lost 0 bases and 2 bases respectively, with 8 bases between them. CDR1 is MGHRA and CDR2 is YSYEKL in the germline V gene. The CDR3 DNA sequence: TGCGCCAGCAGCCAAGATCCGGGGACCTACAATGAGCAGTTCTTC. As protein: CASSQDPGTYNEQFF.

The rearrangement joins TRBV18 to TRBJ2-2; 9 bases are a match to TRBD1. In germline, CDR1 is KGHSH, CDR2 LQKENI. The trim removed 6 bases at V and 5 bases at J, leaving 7 bases unmatched. CDR3 length: 15 residues. This CDR3 is CASSFGQGRTGELFF. For the CDR3, the DNA is TGTGCCAGCTCGTTCGGACAGGGGAGGACCGGGGAGCTGTTTTTT.

This clone was recorded many times. The rearrangement joins TRBV5-1 to TRBJ2-5, with 8 nucleotides matching TRBD1. V was pared by 3 bases and J by 5 bases, with 9 bases of the junction left unmatched. Germline CDR1 reads SGHRS; CDR2 reads YFSETQ. The CDR3 contains 15 residues. This chain's CDR3 is CASSSGQGAAETQYF. CDR3 DNA sequence: TGCGCCAGCAGCTCGGGGCAGGGGGCAGCGGAGACCCAGTACTTC.

V usage is TRBV28 and J usage is TRBJ2-5; 7 nucleotides match TRBD1. This CDR3 comprises 15 residues. V was pared by 4 bases and J by 0 bases, with 5 bases of the junction left unmatched. Per germline, CDR1 MDHEN and CDR2 SYDVKM. The CDR3 region has the DNA TGTGCCAGCAGTTACGGGACAGTGTACCAAGAGACCCAGTACTTC. This gives the protein CASSYGTVYQETQYF.

The V call is TRBV5-4, the J call TRBJ2-3; a weak D match, TRBD1 (6 bases). V was clipped by 4 bases and J by 2 bases, with 11 bases between them. The CDR3 length is 14 residues. In germline, CDR1 is SGHNT, CDR2 YYREEE (reference sequence). The CDR3 nucleotides read TGTGCCAGCAGCGGACAGCGGCTCACAGATACGCAGTATTTT. It yields the protein CASSGQRLTDTQYF.

The rearrangement uses TRBV19 and TRBJ1-2; 8 bases are a match to TRBD1. V lost 6 bases to trimming and J lost 8 bases; unmatched junction nucleotides: 5. From germline, CDR1 is LNHDA and CDR2 SQIVND (reference sequence). This CDR3 comprises 12 residues. CDR3 nucleotides: TGTGCCAGTAGCAATCGACAGGGGGGCTACACCTTC. Protein product: CASSNRQGGYTF.

The genes are TRBV28 and TRBJ2-3; the D gene is possibly TRBD1 (6 bases). Trimming shortened V by 5 bases and J by 8 bases, and 11 bases separated the two germline ends. The CDR3 spans 12 residues. Germline-derived CDR1 and CDR2 are MDHEN and SYDVKM. CDR3 in amino acids: CASSQGFGTQYF. The CDR3 DNA sequence: TGTGCCAGCAGTCAGGGGTTCGGTACGCAGTATTTT.